This T cell receptor (beta chain) was identified in a study of radiation and T cells in renal cell carcinoma. The overall study: Nephrectomy followed 15 Gy stereotactic body radiation by 4 weeks.

In the case of this clone: Its target is not known.

Germline trimming cut 6 bases from V and 6 bases from J; bases unmatched to any gene: 9. This CDR3 is built from 15 residues. CDR1 is SEHNR and CDR2 is FQNEAQ in the germline V gene (reference sequence). TCRdb's copy holds only in-frame clones and misses some; the assay was immunoSEQ multiplex PCR. This sample has about 130,000 clones, with around 85% found just once. The study's findings and limits: Without pretreatment biopsies, baseline tumor clonotype presence was undetermined. Top tumor clonotypes rose in blood 2 weeks post-radiation, then contracted.

Regarding time point: blood 2 weeks post-SBRT. Noted treatment: 15 Gy SBRT to primary tumor, nephrectomy 4 weeks later. After SBRT, blood was collected at 2 and 4 weeks, plus baseline. This TCR was sampled from a man aged 50-59 years with renal cell carcinoma. The sequenced sample was blood, obtained from a patient whose treatment included radiotherapy and nephrectomy. The V and J genes are TRBV7-9 and TRBJ2-2; 8 positions match TRBD2. DNA for the CDR3: TGTGCCAGCAGTACACGAGCGGGGGAACCCGGGGAGCTGTTTTTT. This sequence encodes CASSTRAGEPGELFF.